The T cell receptor (beta chain) under discussion was sequenced for a study of T cells in Graves' hyperthyroidism and ophthalmopathy. It was RNA transcripts that yielded the amplified TCR beta CDR3 regions. Carried out on the TCR CDR3, a first-round RT-PCR used the HTBI primer set. TCRdb re-analysed the multiplex PCR reads in MiXCR, keeping a single row per CDR3 protein. The data show roughly 800,000 distinct CDR3 sequences, with about two fifths seen just once and 7.5% to 9.5% held by the top ten. The CDR3 is 13 residues long. V lost 5 bases, J lost 6 bases, and 5 bases stayed unmatched. CDR1 and CDR2 from the germline V gene are DFQATT and SNEGSKA (reference sequence).

This sequence originates from a young man with Graves' hyperthyroidism. Material: blood. The chain has TRBV20-1 and TRBJ1-5; TRBD1 agrees at 9 bases. CDR3 sequence: CSAHGTGPQPQHF. DNA of the CDR3: TGCAGTGCTCACGGGACAGGGCCTCAGCCCCAGCATTTT.